The next 24 T cell receptor beta chains were all read from a single sample in a study of OX40 agonist ivuxolimab in advanced cancers. Generated by immunoSEQ multiplex PCR, the TCRdb table keeps only in-frame clones and is missing some. The sample carries tens of thousands of clones, around 83% recorded once. The sequencing used CD4+ or CD8+ T cells sorted from blood, collected in a trial of the OX40 agonist ivuxolimab. All receptors come from an adult with an advanced solid tumor such as melanoma, head and neck, liver or kidney cancer.

This chain joins TRBV5-6 and TRBJ2-7; D is perhaps TRBD2 (6 bases). The germline V and J ends were trimmed by 1 base and 0 bases, with 14 bases remaining between them. This CDR3 is 16 amino acids long. From germline, CDR1 is SGHDT and CDR2 YYEEEE. The CDR3 loop reads CASSLLGTSSSYEQYV. The CDR3 bases are TGTGCCAGCAGCTTGTTGGGGACTTCAAGCTCCTACGAGCAGTACGTC.

The chain joins TRBV5-5 to TRBJ2-5; 7 bases agree with TRBD2. The trim removed 6 bases at V and 5 bases at J, leaving 16 bases unmatched. The CDR3 loop spans 16 amino acids. Germline CDR1 reads SGHKS; CDR2 reads YYEKEE (reference sequence). CDR3 sequence reads: CASIRPNAGGSETQYF. The DNA of the CDR3 is TGTGCCAGCATCCGACCCAATGCGGGCGGGAGCGAGACCCAGTACTTC.

The chain has TRBV18 and TRBJ2-2; D is possibly TRBD2 (5 bases). V was trimmed by 2 bases and J by 2 bases, leaving 12 bases between them. CDR1 and CDR2 from the germline V gene are KGHSH and LQKENI. CDR3 length equals 16 residues. CDR3 amino acids: CASSPAIRGNTGELFF. The CDR3 DNA is TGTGCCAGCTCACCAGCGATCCGGGGAAACACCGGGGAGCTGTTTTTT.

This chain uses TRBV11-3 with TRBJ2-2, with D maybe TRBD1 (5 bases). Germline V gives CDR1 SGHNT, CDR2 YENEEA. Trimming took 6 bases from V and 3 from J, leaving 8 bases between them. The CDR3 sequence is 13 residues long. In nucleotides, the CDR3 is TGTGCCAGCAGTCTCAGGGACACCGGGGAGCTGTTTTTT. Translating it yields CASSLRDTGELFF.

V is TRBV27 and J is TRBJ1-6, with 7 positions matching TRBD1. This CDR3 is built from 17 residues. Per the germline V gene, CDR1 is MNHEY and CDR2 is SMNVEV (reference sequence). V gave up 6 bases and J gave up 0 bases; unmatched junction bases: 8. DNA for the CDR3: TGTGCCAGCAGAAGGCAGACAGGGAGCTCCTATAATTCACCCCTCCACTTT. Protein sequence: CASRRQTGSSYNSPLHF.

The chain is built from TRBV6-5 and TRBJ1-2, with D uncertain. The CDR3 runs 13 residues. Deletions cut 6 bases from V and 0 bases from J, with 8 bases between. The germline gives CDR1 MNHEY, CDR2 SVGAGI. CDR3 DNA: TGTGCCAGCAGAAAGGGAGCTAACTATGGCTACACCTTC. Translating it yields CASRKGANYGYTF.

The chain carries TRBV7-9 and TRBJ2-1; 7 bases map to TRBD2. This CDR3 region has 16 residues. The trim removed 1 base at V and 8 bases at J, leaving 11 bases unmatched. Per germline, CDR1 SEHNR and CDR2 FQNEAQ (reference sequence). In nucleotides, the CDR3 is TGTGCCAGCAGCTTAGATCCCGGGACTACCGACGATGAGCAGTTCTTC. Protein product: CASSLDPGTTDDEQFF.

This clone was seen a single time. The chain has TRBV5-8 and TRBJ2-1; 8 bases match TRBD1. J was trimmed by 3 bases and V by 9 bases; bases with no gene match: 17. This CDR3 has 17 residues. Germline V lookup: CDR1 SGHTS, CDR2 YDEGEE. CDR3 in amino acids: CATDYGLPGQVYNEQFF. In nucleotides, the CDR3 is TGTGCCACAGATTATGGTCTACCGGGACAGGTCTACAATGAGCAGTTCTTC. The full variable domain, rest sourced from reference TRBV5-8 and TRBJ2-1, is EAGVTQSPTHLIKTRGQQATLRCSPISGHTSVYWYQQALGLGLQFLLWYDEGEERNRGNFPPRFSGRQFPNYSSELNVNALELEDSALYLCATDYGLPGQVYNEQFFGPGTRLTVL.

The chain has TRBV6-6 and TRBJ1-2, with D possibly TRBD1 on 6 matching bases. Germline V lookup: CDR1 MNHNY, CDR2 SVGAGI (reference sequence). The length of the CDR3 is 14 residues. V shed 4 bases and J shed 5 bases, with 14 bases lying between them. The CDR3 nucleotides are TGTGCCAGCAGTTCCGGGGGGGGCGGATATGGCTACACCTTC. Translation: CASSSGGGGYGYTF.

J is TRBJ2-5 and V is TRBV7-3, with D possibly being TRBD1 or TRBD2 (6 bases each). V shed 2 bases and J shed 4 bases, with 11 bases lying between them. This CDR3 is 14 amino acids long. Germline V gene lookup returns CDR1 SGHTA and CDR2 FQGTGA. CDR3 in amino acids: CASSLHGGGETQYF. As DNA, the CDR3 is TGTGCCAGCAGCTTACATGGAGGGGGAGAGACCCAGTACTTC.

V and J are TRBV11-2 and TRBJ1-2, with 7 nucleotides matching TRBD1. Per the germline V gene, CDR1 is SGHAT and CDR2 is FQNNGV. Trimming removed 5 bases from V and 8 bases from J; junction bases left unmatched: 11. The CDR3 has 14 amino acids. CDR3 coding DNA: TGTGCCAGCAGCGCCGACAGGGTTTTCTACGGCTACACCTTC. This encodes CASSADRVFYGYTF. The full variable domain, in which reference TRBV11-2 and TRBJ1-2 provide the parts outside the CDR3, is EAGVAQSPRYKIIEKRQSVAFWCNPISGHATLYWYQQILGQGPKLLIQFQNNGVVDDSQLPKDRFSAERLKGVDSTLKIQPAKLEDSAVYLCASSADRVFYGYTFGSGTRLTVV.

This chain connects TRBV2 to TRBJ2-5, with D perhaps matching TRBD1 or TRBD2 (5 bases each). This CDR3 region has 14 residues. V was pared by 6 bases and J by 2 bases, with 13 bases between. The V gene's germline CDR1 is SNHLY and CDR2 FYNNEI. CDR3 nucleotide sequence: TGTGCCAGCAGGAGGGGAAGGGCTCAAGAGACCCAGTACTTC. This codes for CASRRGRAQETQYF.

The chain employs TRBV5-4 and TRBJ1-2; no reliable D call. The CDR3 consists of 13 residues. V lost 0 bases and J 8 bases, leaving 11 bases between the germline ends. The germline V gene encodes CDR1 SGHNT and CDR2 YYREEE (reference sequence). CDR3 residues: CASSLGTAVGYTF. The CDR3 DNA reads as TGTGCCAGCAGCTTGGGGACTGCGGTAGGCTACACCTTC.

The V and J genes are TRBV2 and TRBJ1-5; TRBD1 is a possible D gene (6 bases). Trimming took off 8 bases at V and 2 bases at J, with 13 bases between the two ends. The CDR3 has 14 residues. Per the germline V gene, CDR1 is SNHLY and CDR2 is FYNNEI. CDR3 nucleotide sequence: TGTGCCAGCGGGGTGACAGGTGGCAATCAGCCCCAGCATTTT. Residues: CASGVTGGNQPQHF.

This rearrangement joins TRBV7-8 to TRBJ2-7; 12 nucleotides match TRBD2. With 2 bases clipped from V and 1 base from J, the junction kept 0 bases outside the gene matches. CDR3 size: 15 residues. The germline V gene has CDR1 SGHVS and CDR2 FQNEAQ. CDR3 loop: CASSLLAGGSYEQYF. The CDR3 DNA sequence: TGTGCCAGCAGCTTACTAGCGGGAGGGTCCTACGAGCAGTACTTC.

This clone was seen more than once but under ten times. The sample has other DNA sequences that encode this CDR3 too. CDR3 DNA: TGTGCCTGGAGTGTAGGGCAGTACGAGCAGTACTTC. Residues: CAWSVGQYEQYF. This chain links TRBV30 with TRBJ2-7; unclear D gene. V lost 0 bases and J lost 4, with 7 bases in between. The germline V gene has CDR1 GTSNPN and CDR2 SVGIG (reference sequence). The CDR3 sequence is 12 residues long. Supplemented by reference TRBV30 and TRBJ2-7, the full variable domain reads SQTIHQWPATLVQPVGSPLSLECTVEGTSNPNLYWYRQAAGRGLQLLFYSVGIGQISSEVPQNLSASRPQDRQFILSSKKLLLSDSGFYLCAWSVGQYEQYFGPGTRLTVT.

The chain recombines TRBV20-1 with TRBJ1-1; D is unresolved. V was pared by 3 bases and J by 11 bases, with 13 bases between. CDR3 length: 11 amino acids. Germline-derived CDR1 and CDR2 are DFQATT and SNEGSKA (reference sequence). The CDR3 loop is CSARGGAGAFF. In DNA form, the CDR3 reads TGCAGTGCTAGGGGCGGTGCTGGGGCTTTCTTT.

This chain uses TRBV5-8 with TRBJ1-1, with D unclear. Trimming removed 0 bases from V and 4 bases from J, with 10 bases in between. The germline gives CDR1 SGHTS, CDR2 YDEGEE. This CDR3 region has 14 residues. The CDR3 DNA is TGTGCCAGCAGCTTGGTTGCAGGATTCACTGAAGCTTTCTTT. Its protein is CASSLVAGFTEAFF.

The CDR3 DNA reads as TGTGCCTGGAGTGCCTCTTGGGGGGCAAGCGGCTACACCTTC. It encodes CAWSASWGASGYTF. This chain joins TRBV30 and TRBJ1-2; D possibly corresponds to TRBD1 (6 bases). CDR3 length: 14 residues. The germline CDR1 and CDR2 sequences are GTSNPN and SVGIG (reference sequence). Trimming cost V 1 base and J 8 bases, with 17 bases left between them.

The chain combines TRBV10-2 with TRBJ1-1; D is ambiguous. The CDR3 spans 13 residues. V was cut by 6 bases and J by 0 bases, with 8 bases left in between. Germline CDR1 is WSHSY and CDR2 is SAAADI. The CDR3 coding sequence is TGCGCCAGCAGGGCCCCAGTGAACACTGAAGCTTTCTTT. Protein: CASRAPVNTEAFF.

The table lists this clone with a few counts. The chain is built from TRBV18 and TRBJ1-3; D gene ambiguous. The CDR3 runs 14 residues. Looked up from germline, CDR1 is KGHSH and CDR2 is LQKENI. Trimming removed 5 bases from V and 3 bases from J, with 11 bases in between. The CDR3, as DNA: TGTGCCAGCTCAGTGGACCTCCTTGGAAACACCATATATTTT. Translating gives CASSVDLLGNTIYF.

The rearrangement uses TRBV6-1 and TRBJ2-7; D remains ambiguous. V lost 8 bases, J lost 4 bases, and 12 bases lay in between. CDR1 is MNHNS and CDR2 is SASEGT in the germline V gene. This CDR3 is built from 12 residues. CDR3 protein: CASGPGRYEQYV. Here the CDR3 DNA reads TGTGCCAGCGGGCCGGGTAGGTACGAGCAGTACGTC.

The chain employs TRBV15 and TRBJ2-4, with TRBD1 matching 9 bases. Trimming took 5 bases from V and 2 from J; bases not matched to a gene: 7. Looked up from germline, CDR1 is LNHNV and CDR2 is YYDKDF (reference sequence). The CDR3 is 16 residues long. The CDR3 nucleotides read TGTGCCACCAGCTCCGGGACAGGGTGGACCAAAAACATTCAGTACTTC. It specifies CATSSGTGWTKNIQYF.

This chain joins TRBV7-9 and TRBJ1-2; D ambiguous. Germline-derived CDR1 and CDR2 are SEHNR and FQNEAQ (reference sequence). CDR3 length equals 15 residues. Trimming cost V 4 bases and J 4 bases, with 16 bases left between them. CDR3 protein: CASSSPENTGYGYTF. The CDR3 DNA is TGTGCCAGCAGCTCTCCAGAGAATACTGGCTATGGCTACACCTTC. Using reference TRBV7-9 and TRBJ1-2 for the parts outside the CDR3, the full variable domain is DTGVSQNPRHKITKRGQNVTFRCDPISEHNRLYWYRQTLGQGPEFLTYFQNEAQLEKSRLLSDRFSAERPKGSFSTLEIQRTEQGDSAMYLCASSSPENTGYGYTFGSGTRLTVV.